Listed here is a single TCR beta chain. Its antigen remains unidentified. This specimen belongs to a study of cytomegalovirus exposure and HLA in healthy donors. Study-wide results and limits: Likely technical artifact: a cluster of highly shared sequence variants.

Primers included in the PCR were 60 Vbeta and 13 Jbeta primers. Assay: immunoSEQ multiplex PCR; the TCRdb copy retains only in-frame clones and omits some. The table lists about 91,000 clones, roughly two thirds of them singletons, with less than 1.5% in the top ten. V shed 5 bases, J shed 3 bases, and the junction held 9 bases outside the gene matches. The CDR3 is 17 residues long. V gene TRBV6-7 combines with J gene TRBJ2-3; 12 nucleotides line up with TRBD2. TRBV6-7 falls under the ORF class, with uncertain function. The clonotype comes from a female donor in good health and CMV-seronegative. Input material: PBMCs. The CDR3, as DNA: TGTGCCAGCAGTGGCCGACTAGCGGGAGTGAAAACAGATACGCAGTATTTT. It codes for CASSGRLAGVKTDTQYF.